Below are 4 T cell receptor beta chains sequenced from a single sample in a study of Graves' ophthalmopathy and Graves' hyperthyroidism. For repertoire sequencing, the TCR beta CDR3 regions were amplified from RNA transcripts. RT-PCR with HTBI primers came first, then second-round multiplex PCR. TCRdb re-analysed the multiplex PCR reads in MiXCR, keeping a single row per CDR3 protein. The sample holds about 1.1 million distinct CDR3 sequences, 35% to 40% seen once. Sequencing used peripheral blood or thyroid tissue (not recorded which). These receptors came from an adult man with Graves' hyperthyroidism.

The genes are TRBV5-1 and TRBJ1-2; TRBD1 aligns across 7 bases. V shed 1 base and J 6 bases; nucleotides not matched to a gene: 6. CDR1 and CDR2 from the germline V gene are SGHRS and YFSETQ. CDR3 size: 14 residues. The CDR3 reads CASSLNDRVNGYTF. As DNA, the CDR3 is TGCGCCAGCAGCTTGAATGACAGGGTAAATGGCTACACCTTC.

This clonotype was seen ten or more times. The V gene is TRBV7-8, the J gene TRBJ1-4, with 8 bases identical to TRBD1. The J segment lost 5 bases and the V segment lost 5 bases, leaving 13 bases of the junction unmatched. The germline V gene has CDR1 SGHVS and CDR2 FQNEAQ. The CDR3 is 17 amino acids. The CDR3 region is CASSPGGQGARNEKLFF. The CDR3 DNA is TGTGCCAGCAGCCCCGGAGGACAGGGAGCCAGGAATGAAAAACTGTTTTTT.

V usage is TRBV5-5 and J usage is TRBJ1-2, with a tentative D call TRBD1 (6 bases). Germline values: CDR1 SGHKS, CDR2 YYEKEE (reference sequence). The CDR3 sequence is 15 residues long. The V end lost 2 bases, the J end lost 8 bases, and 19 bases lay between the germline ends. The CDR3 here is CASSFSGHSSRGYTF. The CDR3 DNA follows: TGTGCCAGCAGCTTTTCGGGACATTCAAGCAGGGGCTACACCTTC.

V gene TRBV10-3 combines with J gene TRBJ1-2; possible D gene TRBD1, 5 bases. Trimming cost V 4 bases and J 6 bases, with 9 bases left between them. The CDR3 is made up of 12 amino acids. In germline, CDR1 is ENHRY, CDR2 SYGVKD. The CDR3 DNA reads as TGTGCCATCAGTGCTTTCAGGGATGGCTACACCTTC. This sequence encodes CAISAFRDGYTF.